One and the same sample provided the 19 T cell receptor beta chains below, sequenced in a study of cytomegalovirus exposure and HLA in healthy donors. Vbeta (60) and Jbeta (13) primers were used in the PCR. The protocol was immunoSEQ multiplex PCR, while the TCRdb copy is restricted to in-frame clones and leaves out a portion. This table has more than 12,000 clones, roughly 64% appearing once. Specimen: PBMCs. The receptors come from a woman aged 45-65 years in good health and CMV-seropositive.

V and J are TRBV29-1 and TRBJ1-2, with 8 nucleotides matching TRBD1. CDR1 SQVTM and CDR2 ANQGSEA come from the germline V gene. The V and J ends lost 2 bases and 5 bases, in that order; junction bases with no gene match: 4. The CDR3 runs to 13 residues. CDR3 in DNA: TGCAGCGTTGAAACAGGGGGAGGGTATGGCTACACCTTC. The encoded protein is CSVETGGGYGYTF. Combining the CDR3 with reference TRBV29-1 and TRBJ1-2 gives the whole variable domain SAVISQKPSRDICQRGTSLTIQCQVDSQVTMMFWYRQQPGQSLTLIATANQGSEATYESGFVIDKFPISRPNLTFSTLTVSNMSPEDSSIYLCSVETGGGYGYTFGSGTRLTVV.

The chain links TRBV13 to TRBJ1-1, with D possibly matching TRBD1 (5 bases). Germline V CDR1 and CDR2: PRHDT, FYEKMQ (reference sequence). This CDR3 region has 12 residues. Trimming took 3 bases from V and 5 from J, leaving 7 bases between them. CDR3 coding DNA: TGTGCCAGCAGCTTGGCAGGGACTGAAGCTTTCTTT. It yields the protein CASSLAGTEAFF. Looking up the rest from reference TRBV13 and TRBJ1-1 gives the full variable domain: AAGVIQSPRHLIKEKRETATLKCYPIPRHDTVYWYQQGPGQDPQFLISFYEKMQSDKGSIPDRFSAQQFSDYHSELNMSSLELGDSALYFCASSLAGTEAFFGQGTRLTVV.

V is TRBV15 and J is TRBJ2-7, with D possibly TRBD2 on 5 matching bases. Germline CDR1 LNHNV, CDR2 YYDKDF (reference sequence). V was clipped by 1 base and J by 7 bases, with 14 bases between them. The CDR3 consists of 14 residues. The CDR3: CATSRVRAPGEQYF. CDR3 nucleotides: TGTGCCACCAGCAGAGTACGTGCCCCGGGGGAGCAGTACTTC. The variable domain in full, completed from reference TRBV15 and TRBJ2-7, reads DAMVIQNPRYQVTQFGKPVTLSCSQTLNHNVMYWYQQKSSQAPKLLFHYYDKDFNNEADTPDNFQSRRPNTSFCFLDIRSPGLGDTAMYLCATSRVRAPGEQYFGPGTRLTVT.

The chain links TRBV9 to TRBJ2-7; 9 bases match TRBD2. The CDR3 covers 14 residues. V was pared by 6 bases and J by 7 bases, with 11 bases of the junction left unmatched. Germline CDR1 reads SGDLS; CDR2 reads YYNGEE. The CDR3 loop reads CASTPGLASEEQYF. The CDR3 DNA sequence: TGTGCCAGCACACCGGGACTAGCTTCGGAGGAGCAGTACTTC.

This clone counts as medium-sized. The rearrangement uses TRBV10-3 and TRBJ2-1; 13 bases are shared with TRBD2. Germline CDR1 ENHRY, CDR2 SYGVKD. V dropped 4 bases and J dropped 10; count of bases not matched to a gene: 4. This CDR3 has 14 residues. Here the CDR3 reads CAISGLAGGEEQFF. The DNA for the CDR3 is TGTGCCATCAGTGGACTAGCGGGAGGTGAGGAGCAGTTCTTC.

The chain carries TRBV13 and TRBJ1-1; D might be TRBD1 (5 bases). The V end was cut by 3 bases, the J end by 8 bases, with 16 bases between. The germline V gene encodes CDR1 PRHDT and CDR2 FYEKMQ (reference sequence). The CDR3 is made up of 14 amino acids. CDR3 nucleotide sequence: TGTGCCAGCAGCTTGTTAGGAGCAGGGAAAGAAGCTTTCTTT. Amino acids: CASSLLGAGKEAFF.

The chain combines TRBV27 with TRBJ2-7; TRBD1 matches at 9 bases. The J segment lost 4 bases and the V segment lost 5 bases, leaving 3 bases of the junction unmatched. The CDR3 is 13 amino acids. CDR1 and CDR2 from the germline V gene are MNHEY and SMNVEV (reference sequence). This CDR3 reads CASSGQGRYEQYF. CDR3 nucleotide sequence: TGTGCCAGCAGTGGACAGGGGAGGTACGAGCAGTACTTC.

This clone has more than one count but fewer than ten. V and J are TRBV7-2 and TRBJ2-6; maybe TRBD1 (5 bases). V was clipped by 4 bases and J by 4 bases, with 14 bases between them. Germline lookup yields CDR1 SGHTA and CDR2 FQGNSA. The CDR3 is 16 amino acids. In DNA form, the CDR3 reads TGTGCCAGCAGCTCACGTCCAGGGTTAGGGGCCAACGTCCTGACTTTC. This encodes CASSSRPGLGANVLTF.

The chain joins TRBV19 to TRBJ2-7, with a tentative D call TRBD1 (6 bases). There are 13 residues in the CDR3. Germline CDR1 and CDR2: LNHDA and SQIVND (reference sequence). V was shortened by 8 bases and J by 8 bases, with 19 bases between the two germline ends. CDR3 protein: CASSGTNRGQQYF. The CDR3 region has the DNA TGTGCCAGTTCCGGGACAAACCGAGGACAGCAGTACTTC.

This clone is labeled medium-sized. The rearrangement uses TRBV5-1 and TRBJ2-7, with 9 bases identical to TRBD1. The ends lost 0 bases at V and 4 bases at J; junction bases unmatched: 5. The length of the CDR3 is 15 residues. CDR1 SGHRS and CDR2 YFSETQ come from the germline V gene. The CDR3 sequence is CASSLDGTGKYEQYF. The CDR3 nucleotides are TGCGCCAGCAGCTTGGATGGGACAGGGAAGTACGAGCAGTACTTC. Filled out from reference TRBV5-1 and TRBJ2-7, the complete variable domain reads KAGVTQTPRYLIKTRGQQVTLSCSPISGHRSVSWYQQTPGQGLQFLFEYFSETQRNKGNFPGRFSGRQFSNSRSEMNVSTLELGDSALYLCASSLDGTGKYEQYFGPGTRLTVT.

The chain combines TRBV4-1 with TRBJ2-7, with 11 bases aligning to TRBD2. Germline lookup yields CDR1 MGHRA and CDR2 YSYEKL. J gave up 2 bases and V 3 bases, and 6 bases lay outside the gene matches. CDR3 size: 16 residues. CDR3 coding DNA: TGCGCCAGCAGCCAGAATCCGGGACTAGCGGCCTACGAGCAGTACTTC. Translated, it gives CASSQNPGLAAYEQYF.

The chain links TRBV6-1 to TRBJ1-2, with 7 positions matching TRBD1. Germline V gene data show CDR1 as MNHNS and CDR2 as SASEGT. Unmatched junction bases numbered 5, after V lost 2 bases and J lost 5 bases. CDR3 length equals 14 residues. As DNA, the CDR3 is TGTGCCAGCAGTGAACGGGACAGTGCGTATGGCTACACCTTC. Amino acid sequence: CASSERDSAYGYTF.

This chain connects TRBV20-1 to TRBJ1-1; D uncertain. The CDR3 length is 11 residues. Between the trimmed V and J ends, which lost 3 bases and 3 bases, there was a span of 5 bases. The V gene's germline CDR1 is DFQATT and CDR2 SNEGSKA (reference sequence). For the CDR3, the DNA is TGCAGTGCTAGTTTCTACACTGAAGCTTTCTTT. Encoded protein: CSASFYTEAFF.

V is TRBV30 and J is TRBJ2-1; D is perhaps TRBD2 (5 bases). The V gene lost 0 bases and the J gene lost 12 bases, with 12 bases spanning the gap. This CDR3 region has 12 residues. Germline V lookup: CDR1 GTSNPN, CDR2 SVGIG (reference sequence). The CDR3 DNA sequence: TGTGCCTGGAGTGTCGCGGGCCGGCCGCAGTTCTTC. Encoded protein: CAWSVAGRPQFF.

The chain carries TRBV28 and TRBJ1-2; maybe TRBD1 (5 bases). The CDR3 is 13 amino acids. In germline, CDR1 is MDHEN, CDR2 SYDVKM. Trimming removed 7 bases at V and 8 bases at J, with 17 bases between. CDR3 sequence: CASNLQESGGYTF. CDR3 DNA: TGTGCCAGCAACCTACAGGAATCTGGGGGCTACACCTTC.

The rearrangement joins TRBV28 to TRBJ2-2; D call uncertain. Germline CDR1 reads MDHEN; CDR2 reads SYDVKM. V lost 6 bases and J lost 1, with 9 bases in between. The CDR3 loop spans 14 amino acids. CDR3 coding DNA: TGTGCCAGCAGGATAGCAGAGAACACCGGGGAGCTGTTTTTT. Residues: CASRIAENTGELFF.

The chain couples TRBV4-1 to TRBJ2-1; D possibly corresponds to TRBD2 (6 bases). CDR3 size: 15 residues. V was clipped by 3 bases and J by 7 bases, with 16 bases between them. Germline CDR1 and CDR2: MGHRA and YSYEKL. In nucleotides, the CDR3 is TGCGCCAGCAGCCAGCCGACTAGGAGTTGGAATGAGCAGTTCTTC. Translated: CASSQPTRSWNEQFF.

DNA of the CDR3: TGTGCCATCAACCAGGGGGGAACTGGAAACACCATATATTTT. It yields the protein CAINQGGTGNTIYF. This chain connects TRBV10-3 to TRBJ1-3; TRBD1 matches 7 bases. The CDR3 loop spans 14 amino acids. V shed 7 bases and J 2 bases; nucleotides not matched to a gene: 5. Germline CDR1 ENHRY, CDR2 SYGVKD.

The chain employs TRBV29-1 and TRBJ2-1; a weak D match, TRBD2 (6 bases). Between the trimmed V and J ends, which lost 4 bases and 5 bases, there was a span of 12 bases. This CDR3 has 13 amino acids. Germline V gene data show CDR1 as SQVTM and CDR2 as ANQGSEA. Here the CDR3 reads CSVARLVDNEQFF. CDR3 nucleotide sequence: TGCAGCGTTGCCCGACTAGTTGACAATGAGCAGTTCTTC.